This T cell receptor beta chain was profiled in a study of neurological immune-mediated disorders. The authors produced cDNA by 5'RACE using 10-nucleotide random UMIs. TCRdb processed the 5' RACE reads anew with MiXCR; each CDR3 protein has one entry. The data contain 10,000 to 12,000 distinct CDR3 sequences, roughly 20% of them singletons. Ten or more counts support this clonotype. Its target is not known. Whole-study findings and limits: The multiple sclerosis repertoire cluster had no association with any clinical or MRI feature. The phylogenetic placement of 18 of 34 multiple sclerosis patients' repertoires in one related-CDR3 cluster constitutes a possible signature.

The sample comprised CD8+ T cells from blood. This clonotype was sampled from a woman aged 35 to 49 with multiple sclerosis.

CDR3 sequence (DNA): TGTGCCAGCAGCTTCGTGCTTTCCGGTCGGGGGAATGAGCAGTTCTTC. This sequence encodes CASSFVLSGRGNEQFF. V and J are TRBV7-2 and TRBJ2-1, with D perhaps matching TRBD2 (6 bases). The CDR3 is 16 residues long. Looked up from germline, CDR1 is SGHTA and CDR2 is FQGNSA. V was pared by 3 bases and J by 7 bases, with 19 bases between.